Listed below are T cell receptor beta chains from one sample, sequenced in a study of blood T cells in healthy people across ages. Each CDR3 protein is one row after TCRdb ran MiXCR on the 5' RACE reads. Of roughly 1.5 million distinct CDR3 sequences listed, approximately 43% were seen once; the top ten hold about 4.1%. The sequencing input was blood. All receptors come from a woman under 30 in good health. Both conserved end residues are part of each CDR3. Each record gives: D gene, clone size, J gene, V gene, CDR3 protein, CDR3 DNA. The D gene is left open where the match is weak. Clone size is stated in some rows and not others, as once, few, many or a class when expanded.

-	-	TRBJ2-7	TRBV28	CASRWTPSYEQYF	TGTGCCAGCAGGTGGACTCCGTCCTACGAGCAGTACTTC
-	-	TRBJ2-7	TRBV10-3	CAVSVGVEYEQYF	TGTGCCGTTAGCGTAGGGGTAGAATACGAGCAGTACTTC
-	-	TRBJ2-2	TRBV27	CASSLPGPTGELFF	TGTGCCAGCAGTTTACCCGGGCCCACCGGGGAGCTGTTTTTT
TRBD1	-	TRBJ1-1	TRBV12-3/TRBV12-4	CASSYNWDRADTEAFF	TGTGCCAGCAGTTACAATTGGGACAGGGCGGACACTGAAGCTTTCTTT
-	many	TRBJ2-7	TRBV20-1	CSARGQSSYEQYF	TGCAGTGCTAGGGGGCAGAGCTCCTACGAGCAGTACTTC
TRBD2	few	TRBJ2-1	TRBV2	CASSQNRLAGYNEQFF	TGTGCCAGCAGCCAGAACCGACTAGCCGGCTACAATGAGCAGTTCTTC
-	-	TRBJ1-2	TRBV7-9	CASSLALDGSGYTF	TGTGCCAGCAGCTTAGCACTCGACGGCTCTGGCTACACCTTC
-	-	TRBJ1-4	TRBV20-1	CSAIKKANENLFF	TGCAGTGCTATCAAGAAGGCTAATGAAAACCTGTTTTTT
-	few	TRBJ2-2	TRBV7-2	CASSAMTLTGELFF	TGTGCCAGCAGCGCGATGACACTCACCGGGGAGCTGTTTTTT
-	-	TRBJ1-5	TRBV20-1	CSARGLRNQPQHF	TGCAGTGCTAGAGGATTACGGAATCAGCCCCAGCATTTT
-	-	TRBJ2-1	TRBV12-3/TRBV12-4	CASSSLKGGKQFF	TGTGCCAGCAGCTCCCTGAAGGGAGGTAAGCAGTTCTTC
TRBD2	-	TRBJ2-7	TRBV7-2	CASSPRTRYNEQYF	TGTGCCAGCAGCCCGAGGACTAGATACAATGAGCAGTACTTC
TRBD1	-	TRBJ1-3	TRBV12-3/TRBV12-4	CASSYQGAPGNTIYF	TGTGCCAGCAGTTACCAGGGGGCGCCTGGAAACACCATATATTTT
TRBD1	-	TRBJ1-1	TRBV29-1	CSVERQGVEAFF	TGCAGCGTTGAACGGCAGGGGGTGGAAGCTTTCTTT
-	-	TRBJ1-1	TRBV4-3	CASSQDWGGIVNTEAFF	TGCGCCAGCAGCCAAGATTGGGGGGGGATCGTGAACACTGAAGCTTTCTTT
TRBD1	-	TRBJ1-6	TRBV4-3	CASSQDGMTGAHSPLHF	TGCGCCAGCAGCCAAGATGGTATGACAGGGGCACATTCACCCCTCCACTTT
-	-	TRBJ2-1	TRBV27	CASSLGGMNNNEQFF	TGTGCCAGCAGTTTAGGGGGGATGAACAACAATGAGCAGTTCTTC